This TCR beta chain was sequenced in a study of radiotherapy plus CTLA-4 blockade in lung cancer. In the study overall: For approximately 17% of patients, objective responses occurred, and around 31% had disease control.

Findings and caveats of the study: Radiotherapy plus ipilimumab was followed by expansion in blood of tumor-derived TCR clones.

V was clipped by 1 base and J by 0 bases, with 6 bases between them. The germline gives CDR1 SGHTA, CDR2 FQGNSA. The CDR3 sequence is 15 residues long. The repertoire was sequenced with immunoSEQ multiplex PCR; TCRdb's copy has only in-frame clones and lacks some. This sample has more than 90,000 clones, with 81% found just once. This clone has a single count. Its antigen is not identified. The specimen comprised peripheral blood, sampled from a patient treated with radiotherapy plus ipilimumab. The rearrangement joins TRBV7-2 to TRBJ1-4, with D unresolved. This TCR was sampled from a human donor with non-small cell lung cancer that progressed on radiotherapy plus ipilimumab. Some clones in this sample may be carry-over from other donors' samples. The CDR3 is CASSLVLTTNEKLFF. The CDR3 region has the DNA TGTGCCAGCAGCTTAGTATTGACAACTAATGAAAAACTGTTTTTT.